The sequence of this T cell receptor beta chain was determined in a study of Ad26.COV2.S vaccination and SARS-CoV-2 variants. Study results and caveats: Breadth measured for non-spike TCRs was similar across vaccine and placebo recipients.

This clone was picked up one time. What it binds is unknown. Trimming removed 1 base from V and 1 base from J; junction bases left unmatched: 1. This CDR3 region has 14 residues. Germline loops: CDR1 SGDLS, CDR2 YYNGEE. The method was immunoSEQ multiplex PCR; TCRdb's version includes in-frame clones alone and lacks a portion of them. The sample yields roughly 150,000 clones, roughly 88% seen once. This specimen was peripheral blood, taken after recovery from COVID-19. The sequence was collected from a human donor who had recovered from COVID-19. The chain joins TRBV9 to TRBJ1-1; 7 nucleotides agree with TRBD1. The CDR3 is CASSVQGGNTEAFF. In DNA, the CDR3 is TGTGCCAGCAGCGTACAGGGGGGGAACACTGAAGCTTTCTTT.